Listed below are T cell receptor beta chains from one sample, sequenced in a study of blood T cell repertoires in COVID-19. Clones were sequenced by immunoSEQ multiplex PCR, and TCRdb holds only the in-frame ones, with some missing. The data hold about 200,000 clones, with roughly 87% observed a single time. The sequencing input was PBMCs or T cells enriched from blood (not recorded which). The receptors shown here come from a woman in her twenties or thirties who had recovered from COVID-19. CDR3s leave out the opening cysteine and the closing phenylalanine or tryptophan. Each record gives: V gene, J gene, CDR3 protein.

V: TRBV7-9
J: TRBJ1-6
CDR3: ASSLQINSPLH

V: TRBV27
J: TRBJ2-7
CDR3: ASSLSLVPTYEQY

V: TRBV9
J: TRBJ1-1
CDR3: ASSVTPSGANTEAF

V: TRBV2
J: TRBJ2-7
CDR3: ASSEGPGLDNNEQY

V: TRBV2
J: TRBJ2-5
CDR3: ATSTSGQETQY

V: TRBV5-5
J: TRBJ2-2
CDR3: ASSLTRTGEDTGELF

V: TRBV25-1
J: TRBJ2-5
CDR3: ASRSTEETQY

V: TRBV4-1
J: TRBJ1-4
CDR3: ASSQAGGAGKLF

V: TRBV6-5
J: TRBJ2-7
CDR3: ASRYDRESREQY

V: TRBV9
J: TRBJ1-1
CDR3: ASSLLDRVAEAF

V: TRBV5-1
J: TRBJ2-1
CDR3: ASSLRTSGISYNEQF

V: TRBV11-3
J: TRBJ2-2
CDR3: ASSLGLAVTGELF

V: TRBV4-3
J: TRBJ2-7
CDR3: ASSQDKASIYEQY

V: TRBV11-1
J: TRBJ1-6
CDR3: ASSSTGSPNSPLH

V: TRBV11-3
J: TRBJ1-2
CDR3: ASSYSTSNYGYT